One and the same sample provided the 31 T cell receptor beta chains below, sequenced in a study of post-analysis software for immune sequencing data. These receptors have no known antigen. The TCR beta cDNA libraries contained unique molecular identifiers. TCRdb used MiXCR to reprocess the PCR reads, holding one entry per CDR3 protein. The sample yields roughly 730,000 distinct CDR3 sequences, roughly 27% seen once. Whole-study results and caveats: TRBV segments more frequent in patients than in controls numbered about 5 and included TRBV5-6, TRBV5-1 and TRBV20-1.

Material: blood. Receptors were obtained from a girl between 5 and 17 years old with multiple sclerosis.

V is TRBV18 and J is TRBJ2-3; 7 bases line up with TRBD1. J gave up 2 bases and V 4 bases, and 9 bases lay outside the gene matches. Looked up from germline, CDR1 is KGHSH and CDR2 is LQKENI. CDR3 size: 16 residues. The chain's CDR3 is CASSRNRGSDTDTQYF. The DNA for the CDR3 is TGTGCCAGCTCACGTAACAGGGGTTCGGACACAGATACGCAGTATTTT.

CDR3 protein: CASSLVVAPPSYNEQFF. CDR3 sequence (DNA): TGTGCCAGCAGCTTAGTAGTGGCTCCTCCCTCCTACAATGAGCAGTTCTTC. This chain uses TRBV7-9 with TRBJ2-1; D is ambiguous. CDR3 length: 17 amino acids. The germline CDR1 and CDR2 sequences are SEHNR and FQNEAQ (reference sequence). Trimming took 1 base from V and 0 from J, leaving 13 bases between them.

This clonotype was detected only a few times. The V and J genes are TRBV7-2 and TRBJ1-1; D is perhaps TRBD1 (5 bases). With 7 bases removed from V and 4 bases from J, the gap between germline ends came to 19 bases. Germline CDR1 and CDR2: SGHTA and FQGNSA. The CDR3 contains 15 residues. The CDR3 DNA follows: TGTGCCAGCACTCCAGTCCGGGGCTCGGGCACTGAAGCTTTCTTT. As protein: CASTPVRGSGTEAFF.

Only a few counts were recorded for this clonotype. This chain joins TRBV20-1 and TRBJ2-5, with D perhaps TRBD1 or TRBD2 (6 bases each). This CDR3 comprises 15 residues. Germline CDR1 reads DFQATT; CDR2 reads SNEGSKA (reference sequence). Deletions cut 0 bases from V and 4 bases from J, with 15 bases between. The CDR3 nucleotides are TGCAGTGCTAGAGAGCTGGGGGGCCCACCAGAGACCCAGTACTTC. This translates into CSARELGGPPETQYF.

The V and J genes are TRBV12-3 or TRBV12-4 and TRBJ2-3; no firm D call. V gave up 6 bases and J gave up 6 bases, with 10 bases separating them. CDR3 size: 12 residues. The DNA of the CDR3 is TGTGCCAGCAGATTGGGGTGGGATACGCAGTATTTT. This gives the protein CASRLGWDTQYF.

This clonotype was observed a handful of times. The chain joins TRBV12-3 or TRBV12-4 to TRBJ1-5; no reliable D call. The V end was cut by 1 base, the J end by 10 bases, with 17 bases between. This CDR3 comprises 15 residues. The CDR3 region has the DNA TGTGCCAGCAGTTTAGGACCAGGTGACACGAAACCCCAGCATTTT. It is translated as CASSLGPGDTKPQHF.

Concerning this clonotype itself: This is likely a read error, given that the CDR3 carries no conserved phenylalanine or tryptophan at its end. The chain has TRBV10-3 and TRBJ2-5; 8 bases align to TRBD1. This CDR3 has 17 residues. The trim removed 1 base at V and 5 bases at J, leaving 12 bases unmatched. Germline CDR1 and CDR2: ENHRY and SYGVKD. CDR3 nucleotide sequence: TGTGCCATCAGTGAGTACGCCCGACAGGGGAGCAGGGAGACCCAGTACTGC. Translating it yields CAISEYARQGSRETQYC.

This clonotype was observed a handful of times. The rearrangement joins TRBV5-4 to TRBJ2-7; no definite D call. This CDR3 region has 16 residues. Germline-derived CDR1 and CDR2 are SGHNT and YYREEE (reference sequence). V was cut by 6 bases and J by 2 bases, with 21 bases left in between. CDR3 coding DNA: TGTGCCAGCACTCTCCCGGGCCGACTTCTCCCCTACGAGCAGTACTTC. Translated: CASTLPGRLLPYEQYF.

This clonotype occurred a few times. The chain recombines TRBV4-3 with TRBJ2-1, with a possible D match to TRBD2 (5 bases). The ends were cut back, 8 bases at V and 2 bases at J, with 16 bases in the middle. The CDR3 runs to 15 residues. CDR1 and CDR2 (germline): LGHNA, YSLEER. CDR3 sequence reads: CASRAVDLPYNEQFF. As DNA, the CDR3 is TGCGCCAGCCGAGCGGTGGACCTTCCCTACAATGAGCAGTTCTTC.

This sequence joins TRBV7-2 and TRBJ2-1; perhaps D is TRBD1 or TRBD2 (5 bases each). Per the germline V gene, CDR1 is SGHTA and CDR2 is FQGNSA. The CDR3 covers 15 residues. The germline V and J ends were trimmed by 5 bases and 6 bases, with 17 bases remaining between them. The CDR3 sequence: CASSTERGRGNEQFF. The CDR3 coding sequence is TGTGCCAGCAGCACAGAGAGGGGACGGGGCAATGAGCAGTTCTTC. The variable domain in full, with the rest retrieved from reference TRBV7-2 and TRBJ2-1, is GAGVSQSPSNKVTEKGKDVELRCDPISGHTALYWYRQSLGQGLEFLIYFQGNSAPDKSGLPSDRFSAERTGGSVSTLTIQRTQQEDSAVYLCASSTERGRGNEQFFGPGTRLTVL.

In this sample, this clonotype turned up a few times. This chain joins TRBV15 and TRBJ2-7, with a weak D call TRBD2 (5 bases). V was clipped by 0 bases and J by 6 bases, with 12 bases between them. The CDR3 length is 14 residues. The germline gives CDR1 LNHNV, CDR2 YYDKDF (reference sequence). The CDR3 spells CATSRDVGVREQYF. DNA of the CDR3: TGTGCCACCAGCAGAGATGTGGGAGTGCGCGAGCAGTACTTC.

This rearrangement joins TRBV20-1 to TRBJ2-7; 11 bases are shared with TRBD2. Trimming at V came to 3 bases and at J to 3 bases, leaving 1 base not matched to a gene. Germline V CDR1 and CDR2: DFQATT, SNEGSKA (reference sequence). The CDR3 runs to 13 residues. As DNA, the CDR3 is TGCAGTGCTAGGACTAGCGGGAACTACGAGCAGTACTTC. This gives the protein CSARTSGNYEQYF.

The chain joins TRBV2 to TRBJ1-2, with a possible D match to TRBD1 (6 bases). The germline gives CDR1 SNHLY, CDR2 FYNNEI. The V and J ends lost 3 bases and 8 bases respectively, with 19 bases between them. CDR3 length equals 15 residues. The CDR3 loop is CASSEAFTGRGGYTF. CDR3 nucleotides: TGTGCCAGCAGTGAGGCCTTTACAGGGCGAGGCGGCTACACCTTC.

This clonotype has a handful of counts. The V and J genes are TRBV20-1 and TRBJ2-1, with 7 bases identical to TRBD2. The CDR3 contains 12 residues. Germline CDR1 DFQATT, CDR2 SNEGSKA (reference sequence). The ends lost 7 bases at V and 5 bases at J; junction bases unmatched: 5. This chain's CDR3 is CSGGRAHNEQFF. The CDR3, as DNA: TGCAGTGGAGGGAGGGCCCACAATGAGCAGTTCTTC.

The rearrangement joins TRBV20-1 to TRBJ2-1; no clear D gene. Trimming cost V 6 bases and J 8 bases, with 11 bases left between them. Germline loops: CDR1 DFQATT, CDR2 SNEGSKA (reference sequence). This CDR3 is built from 11 residues. Here the CDR3 DNA reads TGCAGTGCCCACACGTGGGATGAGCAGTTCTTC. Its protein is CSAHTWDEQFF.

The chain is built from TRBV20-1 and TRBJ2-4; 7 bases are shared with TRBD1. V was clipped by 1 base and J by 13 bases; unmatched bases: 7. Germline V CDR1 and CDR2: DFQATT, SNEGSKA (reference sequence). CDR3 length equals 12 residues. This chain's CDR3 is CSARGQGGEQYF. CDR3 bases: TGCAGTGCTAGAGGACAGGGCGGTGAGCAGTACTTC.

The chain carries TRBV10-3 and TRBJ1-2, with D uncertain. The CDR3 length is 14 residues. Germline CDR1 ENHRY, CDR2 SYGVKD. The germline V and J ends were trimmed by 2 bases and 1 base, with 8 bases remaining between them. CDR3 sequence reads: CAISEIADNYGYTF. CDR3 in DNA: TGTGCCATCAGTGAGATTGCCGATAACTATGGCTACACCTTC.

The chain couples TRBV12-3 or TRBV12-4 to TRBJ2-1; 15 bases agree with TRBD2. The J segment lost 8 bases and the V segment lost 3 bases, leaving 5 bases of the junction unmatched. The CDR3 is 16 residues long. DNA of the CDR3: TGTGCCAGCAGTTTCTCCCGGACTAGCGGGAGGGATGAGCAGTTCTTC. Translating it yields CASSFSRTSGRDEQFF.

J is TRBJ2-4 and V is TRBV11-2, with D perhaps TRBD2 (6 bases). The CDR3 covers 18 residues. The ends were cut back, 3 bases at V and 0 bases at J, with 18 bases in the middle. Per the germline V gene, CDR1 is SGHAT and CDR2 is FQNNGV. The CDR3 spells CASSFLAPKKLAKNIQYF. The CDR3 nucleotides are TGTGCCAGCAGCTTTCTAGCGCCGAAAAAACTAGCCAAAAACATTCAGTACTTC. The full variable domain, its missing parts supplied by reference TRBV11-2 and TRBJ2-4, is EAGVAQSPRYKIIEKRQSVAFWCNPISGHATLYWYQQILGQGPKLLIQFQNNGVVDDSQLPKDRFSAERLKGVDSTLKIQPAKLEDSAVYLCASSFLAPKKLAKNIQYFGAGTRLSVL.

The rearrangement uses TRBV6-2 or TRBV6-3 and TRBJ2-5; D is unresolved. The CDR3 runs 13 residues. CDR1 is MNHEY, CDR2 SVGEGT, per germline. V was trimmed by 8 bases and J by 11 bases, leaving 21 bases between them. DNA of the CDR3: TGTGCCAGCCTCACAGCCCCGATCGCTGAGCAGTACTTC. Its protein product is CASLTAPIAEQYF.

This clonotype was seen repeatedly, ten times or more. This chain links TRBV5-1 with TRBJ2-5, with TRBD2 matching 8 bases. The CDR3 sequence is 14 residues long. J was trimmed by 4 bases and V by 4 bases; bases with no gene match: 6. Germline CDR1 SGHRS, CDR2 YFSETQ. The CDR3 bases are TGCGCCAGCAGCCTGGGGACTAGAGGAGAGACCCAGTACTTC. Protein product: CASSLGTRGETQYF. The full variable domain, with the rest looked up from reference TRBV5-1 and TRBJ2-5, is KAGVTQTPRYLIKTRGQQVTLSCSPISGHRSVSWYQQTPGQGLQFLFEYFSETQRNKGNFPGRFSGRQFSNSRSEMNVSTLELGDSALYLCASSLGTRGETQYFGPGTRLLVL.

This clonotype was recorded a few times. The CDR3 region has the DNA TGTGCCAGCAGTTTCTCCTCTTTCGGGAGTGGCTACACCTTC. The encoded protein is CASSFSSFGSGYTF. The chain links TRBV27 to TRBJ1-2; D unclear. This CDR3 has 14 amino acids. Trimming pared 3 bases from V and 7 bases from J, leaving 15 bases between. Looked up from germline, CDR1 is MNHEY and CDR2 is SMNVEV (reference sequence).

The chain uses TRBV6-2 or TRBV6-3 and TRBJ2-7; D is undetermined. This CDR3 has 12 amino acids. The V end lost 9 bases, the J end lost 2 bases, and 11 bases lay between the germline ends. Germline CDR1 and CDR2: MNHEY and SVGEGT. The CDR3 DNA follows: TGTGCCAGTGACTCGCCGGCCTACGAGCAGTACTTC. Translation gives CASDSPAYEQYF.

This clonotype showed up just a few times. This chain joins TRBV7-9 and TRBJ2-7; D gene ambiguous. The CDR3 sequence is 12 residues long. The ends were cut back, 5 bases at V and 3 bases at J, with 8 bases in the middle. From germline, CDR1 is SEHNR and CDR2 FQNEAQ (reference sequence). The CDR3 region has the DNA TGTGCCAGCAGCCACGTCCACTACGAGCAGTACTTC. Protein: CASSHVHYEQYF.

This clonotype showed up just once. The rearrangement joins TRBV7-2 to TRBJ1-6; D call uncertain. Germline CDR1 is SGHTA and CDR2 is FQGNSA. The CDR3 runs to 14 residues. V lost 2 bases and J 6 bases, leaving 8 bases between the germline ends. The CDR3 spells CASSLLVLNSPLHF. CDR3 nucleotide sequence: TGTGCCAGCAGCTTACTAGTACTTAATTCACCCCTCCACTTT. Variable domain in full (rest from reference TRBV7-2 and TRBJ1-6): GAGVSQSPSNKVTEKGKDVELRCDPISGHTALYWYRQSLGQGLEFLIYFQGNSAPDKSGLPSDRFSAERTGGSVSTLTIQRTQQEDSAVYLCASSLLVLNSPLHFGNGTRLTVT.

Turning to this clonotype: A read error may explain this, as a much larger clone is one base away. The chain recombines TRBV5-1 with TRBJ2-3; a weak D match, TRBD1 (6 bases). Trimming left V 4 bases short and J 2 bases short, with 11 bases between. This CDR3 is built from 14 residues. CDR1 is SGHRS, CDR2 YFSETQ, per germline. CDR3 sequence (DNA): TGCGCCAGCAGCAACGGACAGTCCACAGATACGCAGTATTTT. This translates into CASSNGQSTDTQYF.

The V and J genes are TRBV2 and TRBJ2-6; unclear D gene. The CDR3 runs to 14 residues. Germline CDR1 SNHLY, CDR2 FYNNEI. Trimming cost V 7 bases and J 0 bases, with 7 bases left between them. The CDR3 DNA reads TGTGCCAGCATTCATGCCTCTGGGGCCAACGTCCTGACTTTC. Its protein product is CASIHASGANVLTF.

This clonotype was observed a handful of times. This chain joins TRBV20-1 and TRBJ2-3; D is uncertain. This CDR3 is 14 amino acids long. The V and J ends lost 3 bases and 6 bases respectively, with 16 bases between them. CDR1 is DFQATT and CDR2 is SNEGSKA in the germline V gene (reference sequence). The CDR3 nucleotides read TGCAGTGCTAGGTCGGCAGCCGGGTTGGATACGCAGTATTTT. Its translation: CSARSAAGLDTQYF.

J is TRBJ1-1 and V is TRBV7-2; no clear D. Germline V gives CDR1 SGHTA, CDR2 FQGNSA. This CDR3 has 13 amino acids. The germline V and J ends were trimmed by 6 bases and 6 bases, with 14 bases remaining between them. Written as DNA, the CDR3 is TGTGCCAGCAGATCCGGGGTTTCAGCTGAAGCTTTCTTT. Residues: CASRSGVSAEAFF.

This clonotype was counted many times. The chain uses TRBV29-1 and TRBJ2-1; D is possibly TRBD2 (6 bases). The CDR3 covers 13 residues. V lost 4 bases and J 0 bases, leaving 7 bases between the germline ends. Per the germline V gene, CDR1 is SQVTM and CDR2 is ANQGSEA. In DNA, the CDR3 is TGCAGCGTTGGGGGACTCTCCTACAATGAGCAGTTCTTC. It yields the protein CSVGGLSYNEQFF.

The chain employs TRBV29-1 and TRBJ2-4; D might be TRBD1 (6 bases). The V gene's germline CDR1 is SQVTM and CDR2 ANQGSEA. V lost 3 bases, J lost 1 base, and 22 bases lay in between. CDR3 size: 18 residues. CDR3 in amino acids: CSVDVGRGSLVAKNIQYF. The CDR3 region has the DNA TGCAGCGTTGACGTGGGCAGGGGATCGTTGGTCGCCAAAAACATTCAGTACTTC. Looking up the rest from reference TRBV29-1 and TRBJ2-4 gives the full variable domain: SAVISQKPSRDICQRGTSLTIQCQVDSQVTMMFWYRQQPGQSLTLIATANQGSEATYESGFVIDKFPISRPNLTFSTLTVSNMSPEDSSIYLCSVDVGRGSLVAKNIQYFGAGTRLSVL.